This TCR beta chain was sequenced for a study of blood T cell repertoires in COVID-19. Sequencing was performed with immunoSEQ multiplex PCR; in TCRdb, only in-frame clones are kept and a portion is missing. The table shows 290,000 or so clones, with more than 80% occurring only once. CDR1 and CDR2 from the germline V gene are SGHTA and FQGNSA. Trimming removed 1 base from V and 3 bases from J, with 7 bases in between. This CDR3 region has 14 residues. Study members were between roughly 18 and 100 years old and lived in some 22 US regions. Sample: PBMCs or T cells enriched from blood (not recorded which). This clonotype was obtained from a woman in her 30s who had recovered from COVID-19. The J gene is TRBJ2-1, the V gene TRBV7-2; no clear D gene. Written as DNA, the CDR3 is TGTGCCAGCAGCTTAGTGAGGATCTACAATGAGCAGTTCTTC. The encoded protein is CASSLVRIYNEQFF.